The 9 T cell receptor beta chains below come from one sample, sequenced in a study of T cells in tuberculosis (dated by TCRdb to the late 2010s). The library was obtained by the immunoSEQ multiplex PCR assay. The table was pulled from immuneACCESS by TCRdb, which kept in-frame rearrangements only. Such tables lose some clones; where checked, under half of the loss comes from unresolved V genes, and the rest has no known cause. The sample table records around 32,000 clones; around 94% of these occur just once. The leading ten clones occupy under 9.5% of the sample. Specimen: PBMCs. The receptors were sampled from a donor between 10 and 29 years old with latent tuberculosis or without tuberculosis infection.

The V call is TRBV5-1, the J call TRBJ1-3; D unclear. This CDR3 comprises 15 residues. V lost 10 bases and J 0 bases, leaving 17 bases between the germline ends. The germline V gene has CDR1 SGHRS and CDR2 YFSETQ. CDR3 nucleotide sequence: TGCGCCGTCACTCAGACGGCGGTCTCTGGAAACACCATATATTTT. Its protein is CAVTQTAVSGNTIYF. Filled out from reference TRBV5-1 and TRBJ1-3, the complete variable domain reads KAGVTQTPRYLIKTRGQQVTLSCSPISGHRSVSWYQQTPGQGLQFLFEYFSETQRNKGNFPGRFSGRQFSNSRSEMNVSTLELGDSALYLCAVTQTAVSGNTIYFGEGSWLTVV.

This chain connects TRBV18 to TRBJ1-5; D call uncertain. Trimming took 3 bases from V and 4 from J, leaving 10 bases between them. Germline lookup yields CDR1 KGHSH and CDR2 LQKENI. The CDR3 contains 14 residues. The CDR3 region has the DNA TGTGCCAGCTCACCCACGAGAATAAATCAGCCCCAGCATTTT. As protein: CASSPTRINQPQHF.

This clone appeared once. The rearrangement uses TRBV5-1 and TRBJ1-5, with D maybe TRBD1 (5 bases). V was trimmed by 2 bases and J by 3 bases, leaving 15 bases between them. The CDR3 totals 16 residues. Germline V gives CDR1 SGHRS, CDR2 YFSETQ. The CDR3 loop is CASSFHLRGYNQPQHF. The CDR3 coding sequence is TGCGCCAGCAGCTTTCATTTGCGGGGCTACAATCAGCCCCAGCATTTT.

V usage is TRBV7-9 and J usage is TRBJ2-3; perhaps TRBD1 as D (5 bases). V was pared by 3 bases and J by 2 bases, with 12 bases between. Germline values: CDR1 SEHNR, CDR2 FQNEAQ (reference sequence). This CDR3 contains 15 residues. The DNA of the CDR3 is TGTGCCAGCAGCTTGGCAGGGCATACCACAGATACGCAGTATTTT. Translation: CASSLAGHTTDTQYF.

This rearrangement joins TRBV29-1 to TRBJ2-1, with 11 bases matching TRBD1. The CDR3 runs 14 residues. Losses at the gene ends were 0 bases for V and 11 bases for J; bases not matched to a gene: 6. Per the germline V gene, CDR1 is SQVTM and CDR2 is ANQGSEA. DNA for the CDR3: TGCAGCGTTGAAGACGTTGGGACAGGGGGACAGCAGTTCTTC. Encoded protein: CSVEDVGTGGQQFF.

This chain connects TRBV5-1 to TRBJ2-5; D might be TRBD2 (7 bases). Trimming took off 4 bases at V and 5 bases at J, with 21 bases between the two ends. CDR1 SGHRS and CDR2 YFSETQ come from the germline V gene. CDR3 length: 16 amino acids. As DNA, the CDR3 is TGCGCCAGCAGCCCCACTACGGGGGCGGGGGCCGAGACCCAGTACTTC. Translated: CASSPTTGAGAETQYF. Based on the CDR3 plus reference TRBV5-1 and TRBJ2-5, the full variable domain is KAGVTQTPRYLIKTRGQQVTLSCSPISGHRSVSWYQQTPGQGLQFLFEYFSETQRNKGNFPGRFSGRQFSNSRSEMNVSTLELGDSALYLCASSPTTGAGAETQYFGPGTRLLVL.

This chain uses TRBV20-1 with TRBJ2-1; no definite D call. The CDR3 length is 11 residues. V lost 5 bases to trimming and J lost 5 bases, with 7 bases between them. The germline V gene encodes CDR1 DFQATT and CDR2 SNEGSKA (reference sequence). The CDR3 loop reads CSAYINNEQFF. The CDR3 DNA follows: TGCAGTGCTTACATAAACAATGAGCAGTTCTTC.

The rearrangement uses TRBV6-5 and TRBJ1-5; no firm D call. The CDR3 runs to 14 residues. Germline CDR1 is MNHEY and CDR2 is SVGAGI. Trimming took off 6 bases at V and 2 bases at J, with 11 bases between the two ends. The CDR3 region has the DNA TGTGCCAGCAGGAACCTAGAGGGCAATCAGCCCCAGCATTTT. Its protein product is CASRNLEGNQPQHF.

The genes are TRBV9 and TRBJ2-7; TRBD1 matches at 8 bases. J gave up 2 bases and V 4 bases, and 5 bases lay outside the gene matches. The CDR3 totals 14 residues. Germline V gene sequence: CDR1 SGDLS, CDR2 YYNGEE. CDR3 DNA: TGTGCCAGCAGCCCCCGGGACAGGACCTACGAGCAGTACTTC. This sequence encodes CASSPRDRTYEQYF.